The 13 T cell receptor beta chains given below trace back to one sample, sequenced in a study of cytomegalovirus exposure and HLA in healthy donors (dated by TCRdb to about 2017). Library construction relied on the immunoSEQ multiplex PCR assay. For the multiplex PCR, a mixture combining 60 forward primers for TCR Vbeta segments and 13 reverse primers for TCR Jbeta segments was used. TCRdb retrieved this table from immuneACCESS and kept in-frame rearrangements only. Not all clones are present; in checked studies, unresolved V genes account for under half, and no reason is known for the remainder. Present in this sample are around 100,000 clones, over 60% of which were seen just once. 2.5% to 3.5% of the sample is in the top ten clones. The sequenced sample consisted of PBMCs. The receptors stem from a woman in her late teens or twenties in good health and CMV-seropositive.

The V gene is TRBV27, the J gene TRBJ2-7; the D gene is possibly TRBD2 (5 bases). Trimming removed 5 bases from V and 4 bases from J, with 9 bases in between. This CDR3 is 12 amino acids long. In germline, CDR1 is MNHEY, CDR2 SMNVEV (reference sequence). As DNA, the CDR3 is TGTGCCAGCAGTCCGGGATTTTACGAGCAGTACTTC. It translates to CASSPGFYEQYF.

This clone occurred a few times. The chain carries TRBV7-6 and TRBJ1-1, with a tentative D call TRBD1 (6 bases). The CDR3 extends over 15 amino acids. CDR1 is SGHVS, CDR2 FNYEAQ, per germline. V was pared by 5 bases and J by 3 bases, with 16 bases between. The CDR3 region is CASSPPTGKYTEAFF. CDR3 DNA sequence: TGTGCCAGCAGCCCCCCGACAGGAAAGTACACTGAAGCTTTCTTT.

The rearrangement uses TRBV5-5 and TRBJ2-1; 9 nucleotides line up with TRBD2. The CDR3 runs 14 residues. V gave up 2 bases and J gave up 9 bases; unmatched junction bases: 6. CDR1 is SGHKS, CDR2 YYEKEE, per germline (reference sequence). For the CDR3, the DNA is TGTGCCAGCAGCTTCGTGCGGGAGGGGGCTGAGCAGTTCTTC. Protein product: CASSFVREGAEQFF.

The chain combines TRBV2 with TRBJ2-5; 7 bases are a match to TRBD1. Trimming at V came to 7 bases and at J to 5 bases, leaving 4 bases not matched to a gene. The V gene's germline CDR1 is SNHLY and CDR2 FYNNEI. The CDR3 length is 12 residues. The CDR3 region is CASTLQGETQYF. In DNA, the CDR3 is TGTGCCAGCACCCTACAGGGGGAGACCCAGTACTTC.

V is TRBV6-5 and J is TRBJ1-1, with a tentative D call TRBD1 (6 bases). V was clipped by 0 bases and J by 4 bases, with 12 bases between them. The CDR3 runs to 15 residues. Germline-derived CDR1 and CDR2 are MNHEY and SVGAGI. CDR3 nucleotide sequence: TGTGCCAGCAGTTACTCGAGTATAGGGGGCACTGAAGCTTTCTTT. It codes for CASSYSSIGGTEAFF.

The J gene is TRBJ2-1, the V gene TRBV4-2; 7 nucleotides align to TRBD2. The germline V gene has CDR1 LGHNA and CDR2 YNFKEQ. The length of the CDR3 is 16 residues. Trimming took 0 bases from V and 5 from J; bases not matched to a gene: 7. CDR3 nucleotides: TGTGCCAGCAGCCAAGAGTCACACCGGGGGGACAATGAGCAGTTCTTC. Its protein product is CASSQESHRGDNEQFF.

The J gene is TRBJ2-2, the V gene TRBV6-5; D possibly corresponds to TRBD2 (5 bases). The CDR3 runs to 15 residues. Germline V lookup: CDR1 MNHEY, CDR2 SVGAGI. The V gene lost 5 bases and the J gene lost 4 bases, with 14 bases spanning the gap. CDR3 loop: CASSRGSSSTGELFF. The CDR3 DNA sequence: TGTGCCAGCAGTCGAGGGTCTAGCAGCACCGGGGAGCTGTTTTTT.

V gene TRBV6-1 combines with J gene TRBJ2-5; TRBD2 aligns across 7 bases. V was clipped by 4 bases and J by 4 bases; unmatched bases: 6. The germline V gene encodes CDR1 MNHNS and CDR2 SASEGT. The CDR3 sequence is 14 residues long. CDR3 protein: CASSAEPGGETQYF. CDR3 coding DNA: TGTGCCAGCAGTGCCGAACCGGGAGGAGAGACCCAGTACTTC.

This clone was counted only a few times. The V gene is TRBV15, the J gene TRBJ1-5; 7 bases fit TRBD1. This CDR3 has 15 residues. The junction had 5 bases not matched to a gene; V was cut back by 0 bases and J by 6 bases. Germline V gene data show CDR1 as LNHNV and CDR2 as YYDKDF (reference sequence). The CDR3 DNA follows: TGTGCCACCAGCAGAGAGTCAGGGGGTGGTCAGCCCCAGCATTTT. It codes for CATSRESGGGQPQHF.

V is TRBV18 and J is TRBJ2-7; the D gene is possibly TRBD1 (6 bases). Germline V lookup: CDR1 KGHSH, CDR2 LQKENI. V gave up 3 bases and J gave up 5 bases, with 17 bases separating them. The CDR3 has 15 residues. CDR3 DNA sequence: TGTGCCAGCTCACCTTTAACAGGGATCCCCCACGAGCAGTACTTC. Its protein product is CASSPLTGIPHEQYF.

In this sample, this clone turned up once. V usage is TRBV7-9 and J usage is TRBJ1-1; D not resolved. The V end was cut by 1 base, the J end by 5 bases, with 8 bases between. The CDR3 consists of 13 residues. The germline gives CDR1 SEHNR, CDR2 FQNEAQ (reference sequence). CDR3 nucleotides: TGTGCCAGCAGCTTAGACCAGGATACTGAAGCTTTCTTT. Amino acids: CASSLDQDTEAFF.

The chain carries TRBV6-6 and TRBJ2-2; tentatively, D is TRBD1 (6 bases). V was pared by 0 bases and J by 5 bases, with 7 bases between. Germline CDR1 and CDR2: MNHNY and SVGAGI (reference sequence). The CDR3 has 14 amino acids. CDR3 DNA: TGTGCCAGCAGTTACTCGAGGGGGACCGGGGAGCTGTTTTTT. It specifies CASSYSRGTGELFF.

This clone has only a few counts. The V and J genes are TRBV4-2 and TRBJ1-1; the match to TRBD1 covers 7 bases. This CDR3 comprises 17 residues. The germline gives CDR1 LGHNA, CDR2 YNFKEQ. Trimming at V came to 0 bases and at J to 0 bases, leaving 7 bases not matched to a gene. CDR3 nucleotides: TGTGCCAGCAGCCAAGATTTGGGACAGATAATGAACACTGAAGCTTTCTTT. This sequence encodes CASSQDLGQIMNTEAFF.